This T cell receptor beta chain was captured in a study of blood T cell repertoires in COVID-19. Whole-study context: T cells, B-cell-depleted T cells, or PBMCs supplied cDNA or gDNA.

As handled by the study authors: How many nucleated cells were present was estimated from reference gene primer amplification. Using immunoSEQ multiplex PCR, the repertoire was profiled, and TCRdb retains in-frame clones only, with some absent. From that table come the V and J calls and clone size; the DNA was used to work out D and trimming. This sample carries approximately 150,000 clones, about 91% of them seen once, and the ten largest clones take 25% to 30%. V was pared by 4 bases and J by 8 bases, with 6 bases between. The CDR3 totals 11 residues. The V gene's germline CDR1 is SNHLY and CDR2 FYNNEI.

This TCR derives from a human donor in a cohort sampled during active COVID-19. Sequenced sample: peripheral blood. The genes are TRBV2 and TRBJ2-4; D is perhaps TRBD2 (5 bases). This CDR3 is CASSGRDIQYF. CDR3 DNA sequence: TGTGCCAGCAGTGGGCGGGACATTCAGTACTTC.